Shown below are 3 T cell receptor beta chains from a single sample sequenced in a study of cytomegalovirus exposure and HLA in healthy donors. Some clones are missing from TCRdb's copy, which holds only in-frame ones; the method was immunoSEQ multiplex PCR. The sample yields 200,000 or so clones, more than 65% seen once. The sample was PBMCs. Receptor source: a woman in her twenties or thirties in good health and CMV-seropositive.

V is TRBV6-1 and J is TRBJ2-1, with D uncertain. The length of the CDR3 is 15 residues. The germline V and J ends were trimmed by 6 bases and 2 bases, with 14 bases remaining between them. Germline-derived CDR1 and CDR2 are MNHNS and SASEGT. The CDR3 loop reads CASRASAPAYNEQFF. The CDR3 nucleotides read TGTGCCAGCAGAGCGTCAGCGCCTGCCTACAATGAGCAGTTCTTC.

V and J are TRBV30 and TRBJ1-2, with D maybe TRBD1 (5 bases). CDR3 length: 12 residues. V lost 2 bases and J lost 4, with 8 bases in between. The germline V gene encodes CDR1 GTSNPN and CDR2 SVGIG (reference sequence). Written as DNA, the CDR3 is TGTGCCTGGAGTCGAAGGGGCTATGGCTACACCTTC. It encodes CAWSRRGYGYTF.

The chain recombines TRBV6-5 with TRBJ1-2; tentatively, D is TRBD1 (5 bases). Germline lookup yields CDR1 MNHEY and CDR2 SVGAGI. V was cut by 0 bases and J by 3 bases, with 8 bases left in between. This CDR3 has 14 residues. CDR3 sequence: CASSYSSGYYGYTF. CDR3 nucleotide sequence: TGTGCCAGCAGTTACTCGTCAGGGTACTATGGCTACACCTTC.